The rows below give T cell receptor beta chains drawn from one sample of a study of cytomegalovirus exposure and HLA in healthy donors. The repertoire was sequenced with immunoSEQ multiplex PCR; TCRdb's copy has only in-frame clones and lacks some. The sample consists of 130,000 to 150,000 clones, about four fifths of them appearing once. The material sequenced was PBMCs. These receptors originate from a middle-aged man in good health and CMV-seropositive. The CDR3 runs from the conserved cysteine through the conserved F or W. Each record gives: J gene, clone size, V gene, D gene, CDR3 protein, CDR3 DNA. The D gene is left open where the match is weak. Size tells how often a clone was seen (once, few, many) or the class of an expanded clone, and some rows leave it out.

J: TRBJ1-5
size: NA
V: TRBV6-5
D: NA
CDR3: CASSAGIWQPQHF
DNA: TGTGCCAGCAGTGCAGGGATTTGGCAGCCCCAGCATTTT

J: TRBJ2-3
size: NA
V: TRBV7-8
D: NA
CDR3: CASSLLPGVTDTQYF
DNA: TGTGCCAGCAGCTTACTTCCGGGGGTCACAGATACGCAGTATTTT

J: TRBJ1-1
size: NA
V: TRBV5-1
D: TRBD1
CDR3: CASSLVPGGLEAFF
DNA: TGCGCCAGCAGCTTAGTGCCAGGGGGACTTGAAGCTTTCTTT

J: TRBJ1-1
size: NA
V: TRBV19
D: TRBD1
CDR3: CASSIDGQGHTEAFF
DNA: TGTGCCAGTAGTATAGATGGACAGGGCCACACTGAAGCTTTCTTT

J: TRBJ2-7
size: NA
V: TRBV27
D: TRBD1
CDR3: CASSLLSNRGEQYF
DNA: TGTGCCAGCAGTTTACTCAGTAACAGGGGCGAGCAGTACTTC

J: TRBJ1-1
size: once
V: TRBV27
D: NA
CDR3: CASSLSRDTEAFF
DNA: TGTGCCAGCAGTTTATCGAGGGACACTGAAGCTTTCTTT

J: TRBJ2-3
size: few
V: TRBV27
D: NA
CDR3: CASIETSTDTQYF
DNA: TGTGCCAGTATAGAGACTAGCACAGATACGCAGTATTTT

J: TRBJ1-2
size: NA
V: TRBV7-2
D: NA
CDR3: CASSLNSRNYGYTF
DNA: TGTGCCAGCAGCTTAAACAGCCGAAACTATGGCTACACCTTC

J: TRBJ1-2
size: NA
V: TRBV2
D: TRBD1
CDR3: CASSGGTGGFNYGYTF
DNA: TGTGCCAGCAGTGGGGGGACAGGGGGCTTTAACTATGGCTACACCTTC

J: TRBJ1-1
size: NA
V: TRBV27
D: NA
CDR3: CASKPALQIEAFF
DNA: TGTGCCAGCAAGCCGGCTCTACAGATTGAAGCTTTCTTT

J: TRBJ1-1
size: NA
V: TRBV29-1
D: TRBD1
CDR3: CSVLTGDTEAFF
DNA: TGCAGCGTCCTTACAGGGGACACTGAAGCTTTCTTT

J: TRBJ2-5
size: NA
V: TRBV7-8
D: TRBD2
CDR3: CASSHARGAQYF
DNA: TGTGCCAGCAGCCACGCTCGGGGGGCCCAGTACTTC

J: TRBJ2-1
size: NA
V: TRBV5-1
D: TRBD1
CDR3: CASGTESSYNEQFF
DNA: TGCGCCAGCGGGACAGAGTCCTCCTACAATGAGCAGTTCTTC

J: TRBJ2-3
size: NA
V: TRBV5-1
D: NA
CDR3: CASSLVPGGTDTQYF
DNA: TGCGCCAGCAGCTTGGTGCCGGGGGGCACAGATACGCAGTATTTT

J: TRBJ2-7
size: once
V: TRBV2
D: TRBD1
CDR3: CASSRTGGTYDEQYF
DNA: TGTGCCAGCAGCCGGACAGGGGGTACCTATGACGAGCAGTACTTC

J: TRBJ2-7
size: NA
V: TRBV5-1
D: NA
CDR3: CASSLASSPYEQYF
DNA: TGCGCCAGCAGCTTGGCCTCTAGCCCCTACGAGCAGTACTTC

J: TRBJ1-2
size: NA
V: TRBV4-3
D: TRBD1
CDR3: CASSQDRTGGGYTF
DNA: TGCGCCAGCAGCCAAGACCGGACAGGGGGTGGCTACACCTTC

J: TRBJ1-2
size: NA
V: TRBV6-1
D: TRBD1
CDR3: CASSETTGVYGYTF
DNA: TGTGCCAGCAGTGAAACTACAGGGGTCTATGGCTACACCTTC

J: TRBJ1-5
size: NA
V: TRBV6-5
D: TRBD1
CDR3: CASSLRDRHQPQHF
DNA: TGTGCCAGCAGTCTCCGGGACAGACATCAGCCCCAGCATTTT

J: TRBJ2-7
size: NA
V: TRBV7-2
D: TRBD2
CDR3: CASSFGLAPYEQYF
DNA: TGTGCCAGCAGCTTTGGACTAGCCCCATACGAGCAGTACTTC

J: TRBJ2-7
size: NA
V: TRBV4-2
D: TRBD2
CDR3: CASSPRSSGDEQYF
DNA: TGTGCCAGCAGCCCCAGGTCTAGCGGGGACGAGCAGTACTTC

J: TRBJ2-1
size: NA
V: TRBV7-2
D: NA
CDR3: CASSLDAASSYNEQFF
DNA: TGTGCCAGCAGCTTAGACGCTGCCAGCTCCTACAATGAGCAGTTCTTC

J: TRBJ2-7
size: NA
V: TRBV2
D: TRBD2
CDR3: CASSVVGLAGGREQYF
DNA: TGTGCCAGCAGTGTGGTGGGACTAGCGGGAGGACGCGAGCAGTACTTC

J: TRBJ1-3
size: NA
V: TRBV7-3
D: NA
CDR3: CASSPDRGNTIYF
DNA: TGTGCCAGCAGCCCCGACAGAGGAAACACCATATATTTT

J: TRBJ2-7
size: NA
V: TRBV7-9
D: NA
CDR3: CSSSSGMTSYEQYF
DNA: TGTTCCAGCAGCTCAGGGATGACCTCCTACGAGCAGTACTTC

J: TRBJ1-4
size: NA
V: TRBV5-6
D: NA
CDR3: CASSWGRVGEKLFF
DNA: TGTGCCAGCAGCTGGGGCAGGGTTGGTGAAAAACTGTTTTTT

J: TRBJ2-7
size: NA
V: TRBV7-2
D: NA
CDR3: CASSRSRGPSYEQYF
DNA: TGTGCCAGCAGCCGTTCAAGAGGCCCCTCCTACGAGCAGTACTTC

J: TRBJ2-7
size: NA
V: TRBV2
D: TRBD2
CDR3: CASRLAGAYSYEQYF
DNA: TGTGCCAGCAGACTAGCGGGAGCCTACTCCTACGAGCAGTACTTC

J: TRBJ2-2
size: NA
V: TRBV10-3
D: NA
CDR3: CAISPGKGTGELFF
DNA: TGTGCCATCAGTCCGGGTAAAGGTACCGGGGAGCTGTTTTTT

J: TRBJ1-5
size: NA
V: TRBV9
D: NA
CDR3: CASSVGRGNQPQHF
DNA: TGTGCCAGCAGCGTAGGCCGAGGGAATCAGCCCCAGCATTTT

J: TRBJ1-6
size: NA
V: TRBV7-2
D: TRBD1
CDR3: CASSLLLGQGILSPLHF
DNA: TGTGCCAGCAGCCTCCTATTAGGACAGGGAATCCTTTCACCCCTCCACTTT

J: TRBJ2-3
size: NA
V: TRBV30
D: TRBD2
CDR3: CAWTQLANTQYF
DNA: TGTGCCTGGACCCAACTAGCGAATACGCAGTATTTT

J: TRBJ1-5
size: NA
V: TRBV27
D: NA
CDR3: CASSTKGGQPQHF
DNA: TGTGCCAGCAGTACCAAAGGGGGACAGCCCCAGCATTTT

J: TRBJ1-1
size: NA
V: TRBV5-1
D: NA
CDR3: CASSLDGGLNTEAFF
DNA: TGCGCCAGCAGCTTGGATGGGGGCCTGAACACTGAAGCTTTCTTT

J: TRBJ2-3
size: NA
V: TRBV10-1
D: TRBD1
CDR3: CASSDYRGSDTQYF
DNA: TGCGCCAGCAGTGATTACAGGGGATCAGATACGCAGTATTTT

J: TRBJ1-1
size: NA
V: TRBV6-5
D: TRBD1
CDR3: CASSYFTRDRPAFF
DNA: TGTGCCAGCAGTTACTTTACCCGGGACAGACCAGCTTTCTTT

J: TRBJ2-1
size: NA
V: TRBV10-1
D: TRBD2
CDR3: CASSGVIAGDFNEQFF
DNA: TGCGCCAGCAGTGGGGTCATAGCGGGAGATTTCAATGAGCAGTTCTTC

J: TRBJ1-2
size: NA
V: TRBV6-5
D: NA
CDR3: CASRGQPFNYGYTF
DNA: TGTGCCAGCAGAGGACAGCCCTTTAACTATGGCTACACCTTC

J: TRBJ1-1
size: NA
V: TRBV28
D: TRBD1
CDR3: CASRPTSGQGGLGAFF
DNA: TGTGCCAGCAGGCCAACGTCGGGACAGGGGGGATTGGGAGCTTTCTTT

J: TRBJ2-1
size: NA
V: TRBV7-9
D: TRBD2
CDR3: CASSLSSGTSVLNEQFF
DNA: TGTGCCAGCAGCTTAAGTTCCGGGACTAGCGTCCTTAATGAGCAGTTCTTC

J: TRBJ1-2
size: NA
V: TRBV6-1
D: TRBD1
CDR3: CASSDHAGGVMGYTF
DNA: TGTGCCAGCAGTGATCACGCAGGGGGCGTCATGGGCTACACCTTC

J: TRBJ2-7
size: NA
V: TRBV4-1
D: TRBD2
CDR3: CASSQEASGSSYEQYF
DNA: TGCGCCAGCAGCCAAGAGGCTAGCGGGAGCTCCTACGAGCAGTACTTC

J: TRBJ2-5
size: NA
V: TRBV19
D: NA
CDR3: CASGQIYQETQYF
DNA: TGTGCCAGTGGACAGATTTACCAAGAGACCCAGTACTTC

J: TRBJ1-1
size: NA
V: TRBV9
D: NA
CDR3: CASSARGNEAFF
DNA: TGTGCCAGCAGCGCTCGGGGGAATGAAGCTTTCTTT

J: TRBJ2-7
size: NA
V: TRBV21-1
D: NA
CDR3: CASSKEARPEYEQYF
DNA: TGTGCCAGCAGCAAAGAGGCGAGGCCCGAATACGAGCAGTACTTC

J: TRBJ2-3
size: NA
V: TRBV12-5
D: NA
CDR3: CASGLGTGGREGDTQYF
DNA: TGTGCTAGTGGGCTTGGTACTGGGGGCAGGGAAGGAGATACGCAGTATTTT

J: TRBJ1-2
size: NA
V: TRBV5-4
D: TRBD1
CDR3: CASSEGQLYGYTF
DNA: TGTGCCAGCAGCGAGGGACAGCTCTATGGCTACACCTTC

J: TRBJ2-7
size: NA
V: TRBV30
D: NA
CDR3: CACRESYEQYF
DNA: TGTGCCTGCCGGGAATCGTACGAGCAGTACTTC

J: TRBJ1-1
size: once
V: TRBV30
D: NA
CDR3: CAWSVLTVAFF
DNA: TGTGCCTGGAGTGTACTTACAGTGGCTTTCTTT

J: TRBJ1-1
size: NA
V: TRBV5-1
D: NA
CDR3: CASWGGGEGDTEAFF
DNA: TGCGCCAGCTGGGGGGGTGGGGAGGGGGACACTGAAGCTTTCTTT

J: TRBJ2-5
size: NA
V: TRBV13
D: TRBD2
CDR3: CASSQGLAGPETQYF
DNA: TGTGCCAGCAGCCAGGGACTAGCGGGGCCGGAGACCCAGTACTTC

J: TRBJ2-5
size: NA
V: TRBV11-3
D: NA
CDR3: CASTLSLDGETQYF
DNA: TGTGCCAGCACCCTCTCCTTAGACGGGGAGACCCAGTACTTC

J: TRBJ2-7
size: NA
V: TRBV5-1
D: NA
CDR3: CASSVRQSYEQYF
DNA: TGCGCCAGCAGTGTAAGACAGTCCTACGAGCAGTACTTC

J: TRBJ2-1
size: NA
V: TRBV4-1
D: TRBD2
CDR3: CASRGLAGGTGEQFF
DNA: TGCGCCAGCAGGGGACTAGCGGGAGGTACCGGTGAGCAGTTCTTC

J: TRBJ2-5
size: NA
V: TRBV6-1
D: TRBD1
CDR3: CASSESRQGVGTQYF
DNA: TGTGCCAGCAGTGAATCGCGGCAGGGGGTGGGGACCCAGTACTTC